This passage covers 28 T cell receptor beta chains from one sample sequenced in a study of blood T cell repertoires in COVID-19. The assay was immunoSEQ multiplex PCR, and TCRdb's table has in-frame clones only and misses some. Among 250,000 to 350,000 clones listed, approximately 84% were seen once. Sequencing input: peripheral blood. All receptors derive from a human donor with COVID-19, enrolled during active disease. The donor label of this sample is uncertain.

The CDR3 is CASSLEGTGWYEQYF. Here the CDR3 DNA reads TGCGCCAGCAGCTTGGAGGGGACAGGGTGGTACGAGCAGTACTTC. The rearrangement uses TRBV5-1 and TRBJ2-7; 9 bases are shared with TRBD1. CDR3 length equals 15 residues. Germline CDR1 and CDR2: SGHRS and YFSETQ. After removal of 0 bases from V and 4 bases from J, the junction contained 5 bases not matched to a gene.

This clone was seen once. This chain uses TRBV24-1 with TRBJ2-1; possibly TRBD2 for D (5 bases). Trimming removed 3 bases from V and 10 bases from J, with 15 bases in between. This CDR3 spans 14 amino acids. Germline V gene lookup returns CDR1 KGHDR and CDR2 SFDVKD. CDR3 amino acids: CATSDPPEGQEQFF. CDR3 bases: TGTGCCACCAGTGATCCCCCAGAGGGCCAAGAGCAGTTCTTC.

CDR3 sequence reads: CASSFPGLRYNEQFF. The DNA of the CDR3 is TGTGCCAGCAGTTTTCCCGGACTTCGCTACAATGAGCAGTTCTTC. The V call is TRBV28, the J call TRBJ2-1; D perhaps matches TRBD2 (5 bases). Trimming removed 3 bases at V and 3 bases at J, with 12 bases between. CDR1 is MDHEN and CDR2 is SYDVKM in the germline V gene. The length of the CDR3 is 15 residues.

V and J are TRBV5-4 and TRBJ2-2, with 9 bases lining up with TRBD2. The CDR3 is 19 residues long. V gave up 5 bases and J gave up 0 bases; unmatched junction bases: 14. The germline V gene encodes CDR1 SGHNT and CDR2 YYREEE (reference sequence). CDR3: CASSPVGLAGGTNTGELFF. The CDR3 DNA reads TGTGCCAGCAGTCCGGTGGGGCTGGCGGGAGGGACGAACACCGGGGAGCTGTTTTTT.

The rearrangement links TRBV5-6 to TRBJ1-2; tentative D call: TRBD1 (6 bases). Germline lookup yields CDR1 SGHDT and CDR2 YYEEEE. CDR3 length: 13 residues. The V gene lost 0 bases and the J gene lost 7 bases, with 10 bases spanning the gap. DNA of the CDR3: TGTGCCAGCAGCTTGGACAGGGATAGTGGCTACACCTTC. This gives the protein CASSLDRDSGYTF. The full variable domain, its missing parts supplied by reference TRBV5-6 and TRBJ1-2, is DAGVTQSPTHLIKTRGQQVTLRCSPKSGHDTVSWYQQALGQGPQFIFQYYEEEERQRGNFPDRFSGHQFPNYSSELNVNALLLGDSALYLCASSLDRDSGYTFGSGTRLTVV.

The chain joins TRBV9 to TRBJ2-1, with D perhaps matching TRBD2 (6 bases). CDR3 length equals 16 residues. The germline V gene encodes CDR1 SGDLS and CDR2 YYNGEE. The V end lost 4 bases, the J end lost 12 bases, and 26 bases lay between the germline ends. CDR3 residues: CASSIGRTTSQGWQFF. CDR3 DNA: TGTGCCAGCAGCATAGGCCGGACTACCAGCCAGGGTTGGCAGTTCTTC.

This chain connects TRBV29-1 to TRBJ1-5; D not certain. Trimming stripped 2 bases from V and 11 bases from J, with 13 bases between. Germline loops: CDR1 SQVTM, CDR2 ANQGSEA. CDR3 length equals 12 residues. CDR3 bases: TGCAGCGTTGAATCGGGAGTTGGTACCCAGCATTTT. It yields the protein CSVESGVGTQHF.

The CDR3 DNA sequence: TGTGCCAGCAGTTTAGCCAAAGGGGGCAGCACCAGTGGCTACACCTTC. Amino acid sequence: CASSLAKGGSTSGYTF. The chain is built from TRBV28 and TRBJ1-2; 7 nucleotides agree with TRBD1. The CDR3 contains 16 residues. Trimming removed 2 bases from V and 7 bases from J; junction bases left unmatched: 13. Germline loops: CDR1 MDHEN, CDR2 SYDVKM.

The CDR3 nucleotides are TGCGCCAGCAGCTTTTCAGGACTAGCGGACAATGAGCAGTTCTTC. This encodes CASSFSGLADNEQFF. V and J are TRBV5-1 and TRBJ2-1, with 10 bases fitting TRBD2. Germline assignment: CDR1 SGHRS and CDR2 YFSETQ. The CDR3 consists of 15 residues. V lost 2 bases, J lost 5 bases, and 4 bases stayed unmatched.

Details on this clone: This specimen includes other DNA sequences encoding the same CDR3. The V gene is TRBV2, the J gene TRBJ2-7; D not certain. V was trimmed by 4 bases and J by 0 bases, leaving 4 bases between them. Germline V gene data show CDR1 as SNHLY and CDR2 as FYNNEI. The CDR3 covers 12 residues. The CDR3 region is CASSVSSYEQYF. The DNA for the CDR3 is TGTGCCAGCAGTGTCAGCTCCTACGAGCAGTACTTC.

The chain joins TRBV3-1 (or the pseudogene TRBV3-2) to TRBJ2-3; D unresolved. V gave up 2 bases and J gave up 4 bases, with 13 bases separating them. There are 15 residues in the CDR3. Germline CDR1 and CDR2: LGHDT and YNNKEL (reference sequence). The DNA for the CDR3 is TGTGCCAGCAGCCAAAGTGACTTTTGGTCAGATACGCAGTATTTT. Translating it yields CASSQSDFWSDTQYF.

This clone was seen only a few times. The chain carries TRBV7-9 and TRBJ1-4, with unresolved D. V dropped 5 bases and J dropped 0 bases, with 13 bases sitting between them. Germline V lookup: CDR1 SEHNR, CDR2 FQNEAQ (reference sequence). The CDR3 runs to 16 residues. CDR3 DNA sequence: TGTGCCAGCAGCCTTAGTGTGCCTACAACTAATGAAAAACTGTTTTTT. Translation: CASSLSVPTTNEKLFF.

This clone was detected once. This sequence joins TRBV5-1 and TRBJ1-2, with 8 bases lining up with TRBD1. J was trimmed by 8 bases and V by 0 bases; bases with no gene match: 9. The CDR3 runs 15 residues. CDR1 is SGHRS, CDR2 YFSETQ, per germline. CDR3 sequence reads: CASSLVQGASGGYTF. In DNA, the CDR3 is TGCGCCAGCAGCTTGGTTCAGGGGGCGTCGGGAGGCTACACCTTC.

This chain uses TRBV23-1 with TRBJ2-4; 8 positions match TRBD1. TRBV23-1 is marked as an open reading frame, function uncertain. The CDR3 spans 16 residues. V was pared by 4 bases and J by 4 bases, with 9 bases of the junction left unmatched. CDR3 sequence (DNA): TGCGCCAGCAGTCCGATATGGACAGGGAATAAAAACATTCAGTACTTC. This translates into CASSPIWTGNKNIQYF.

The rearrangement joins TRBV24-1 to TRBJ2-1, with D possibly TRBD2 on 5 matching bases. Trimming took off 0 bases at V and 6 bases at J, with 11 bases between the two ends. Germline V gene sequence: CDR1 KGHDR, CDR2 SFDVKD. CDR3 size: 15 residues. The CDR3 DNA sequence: TGTGCCACCAGTGATTTGCGACGGGAATCCAATGAGCAGTTCTTC. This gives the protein CATSDLRRESNEQFF.

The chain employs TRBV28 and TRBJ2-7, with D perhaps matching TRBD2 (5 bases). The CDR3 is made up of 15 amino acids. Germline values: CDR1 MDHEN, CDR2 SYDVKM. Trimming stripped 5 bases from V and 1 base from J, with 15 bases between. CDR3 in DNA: TGTGCCAGCAGTAGCATTGGACTGATATCCTACGAGCAGTACTTC. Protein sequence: CASSSIGLISYEQYF.

CDR3 sequence reads: CASSQASTSGSGDTQYF. Written as DNA, the CDR3 is TGTGCCAGCAGCCAAGCGTCGACTAGCGGGTCGGGGGATACGCAGTATTTT. The rearrangement uses TRBV3-1 (or the pseudogene TRBV3-2) and TRBJ2-3; 10 bases align to TRBD2. The CDR3 is 17 residues long. J lost 6 bases, V lost 1 base, and 10 bases had no gene match. Germline lookup yields CDR1 LGHDT and CDR2 YNNKEL (reference sequence).

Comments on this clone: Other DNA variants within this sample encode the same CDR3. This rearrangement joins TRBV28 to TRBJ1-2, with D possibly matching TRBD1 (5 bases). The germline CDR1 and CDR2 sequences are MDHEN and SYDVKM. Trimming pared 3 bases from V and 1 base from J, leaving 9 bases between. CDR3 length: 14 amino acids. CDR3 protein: CASSFSGGNYGYTF. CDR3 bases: TGTGCCAGCAGTTTCTCGGGGGGTAACTATGGCTACACCTTC.

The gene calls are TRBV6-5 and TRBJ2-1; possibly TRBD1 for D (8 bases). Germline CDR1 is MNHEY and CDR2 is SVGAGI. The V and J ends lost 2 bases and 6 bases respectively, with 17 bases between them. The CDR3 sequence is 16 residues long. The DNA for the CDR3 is TGTGCCAGCAGTTACCTACAGGGGGGGTTACTCAATGAGCAGTTCTTC. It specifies CASSYLQGGLLNEQFF.

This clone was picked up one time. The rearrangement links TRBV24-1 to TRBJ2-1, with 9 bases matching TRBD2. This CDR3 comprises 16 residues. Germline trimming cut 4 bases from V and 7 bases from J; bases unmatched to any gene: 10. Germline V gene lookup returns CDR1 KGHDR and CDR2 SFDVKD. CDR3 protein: CATSDHSGSAANEQFF. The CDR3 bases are TGTGCCACCAGTGACCATAGCGGGAGCGCCGCAAATGAGCAGTTCTTC.

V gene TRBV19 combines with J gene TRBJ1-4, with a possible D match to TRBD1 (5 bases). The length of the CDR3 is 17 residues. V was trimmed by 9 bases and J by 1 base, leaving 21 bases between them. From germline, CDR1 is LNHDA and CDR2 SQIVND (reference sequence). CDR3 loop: CASSRVLGGRTNEKLFF. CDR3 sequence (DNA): TGTGCCAGCAGTCGGGTCCTGGGGGGAAGAACTAATGAAAAACTGTTTTTT.

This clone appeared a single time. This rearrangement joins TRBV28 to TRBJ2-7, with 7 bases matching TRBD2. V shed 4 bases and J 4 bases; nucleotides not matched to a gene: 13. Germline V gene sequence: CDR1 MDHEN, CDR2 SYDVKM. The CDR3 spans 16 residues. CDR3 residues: CASSSLGEGNIYEQYF. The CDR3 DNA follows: TGTGCCAGCAGTTCCCTCGGGGAGGGGAACATATACGAGCAGTACTTC. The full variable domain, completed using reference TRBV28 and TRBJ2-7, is DVKVTQSSRYLVKRTGEKVFLECVQDMDHENMFWYRQDPGLGLRLIYFSYDVKMKEKGDIPEGYSVSREKKERFSLILESASTNQTSMYLCASSSLGEGNIYEQYFGPGTRLTVT.

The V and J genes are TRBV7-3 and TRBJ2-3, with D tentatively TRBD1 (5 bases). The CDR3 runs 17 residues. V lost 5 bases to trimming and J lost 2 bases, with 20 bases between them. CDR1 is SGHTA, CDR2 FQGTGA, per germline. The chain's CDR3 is CASSLQVGLSYTDTQYF. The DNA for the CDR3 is TGTGCCAGCAGCCTACAGGTCGGGTTGTCCTACACAGATACGCAGTATTTT.

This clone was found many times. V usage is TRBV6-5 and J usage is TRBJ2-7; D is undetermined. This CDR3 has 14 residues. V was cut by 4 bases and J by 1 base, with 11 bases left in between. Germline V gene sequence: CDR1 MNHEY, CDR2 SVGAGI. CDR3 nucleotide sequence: TGTGCCAGCAGTTCGCGAGTCGAGTCCTACGAGCAGTACTTC. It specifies CASSSRVESYEQYF.

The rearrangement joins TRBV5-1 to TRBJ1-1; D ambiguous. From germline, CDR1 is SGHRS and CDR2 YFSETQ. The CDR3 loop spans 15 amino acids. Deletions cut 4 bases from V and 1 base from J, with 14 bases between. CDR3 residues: CASSLSSRGNTEAFF. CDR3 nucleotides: TGCGCCAGCAGCCTTTCCTCGCGGGGGAACACTGAAGCTTTCTTT.

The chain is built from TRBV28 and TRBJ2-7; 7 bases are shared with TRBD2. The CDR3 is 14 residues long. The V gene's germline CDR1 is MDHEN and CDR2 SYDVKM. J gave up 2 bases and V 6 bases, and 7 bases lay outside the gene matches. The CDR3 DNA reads TGTGCCAGCAGCTCGGGGGGTGGACCCTACGAGCAGTACTTC. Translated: CASSSGGGPYEQYF.

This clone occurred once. The CDR3 protein is CASSWGQLGAYNEQFF. The CDR3, as DNA: TGTGCCAGCAGCTGGGGACAGTTAGGAGCCTACAATGAGCAGTTCTTC. The chain couples TRBV5-4 to TRBJ2-1; TRBD1 matches at 7 bases. The CDR3 is made up of 16 amino acids. J was trimmed by 2 bases and V by 3 bases; bases with no gene match: 8. The V gene's germline CDR1 is SGHNT and CDR2 YYREEE (reference sequence).

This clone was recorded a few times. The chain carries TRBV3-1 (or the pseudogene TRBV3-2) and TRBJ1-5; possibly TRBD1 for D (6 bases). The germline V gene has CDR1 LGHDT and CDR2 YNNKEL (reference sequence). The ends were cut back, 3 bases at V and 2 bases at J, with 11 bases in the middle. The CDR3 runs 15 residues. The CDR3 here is CASSQGARGNQPQHF. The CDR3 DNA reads TGTGCCAGCAGCCAGGGGGCGCGTGGCAATCAGCCCCAGCATTTT.